These T cell receptor beta chains were read from a single sample in a study of human T cells and chemical hapten exposure. One entry per CDR3 protein results from TCRdb running MiXCR on the 5' RACE reads. Found here are about 140,000 distinct CDR3 sequences, about 4% of them singletons; the top ten hold more than 1.2%. The receptors stem from a female donor in good health. Both conserved end residues are part of each CDR3. The order of the fields is clone size, V gene, D gene, J gene, CDR3 length, CDR3 DNA, CDR3 protein. D genes are given only for firm matches. Some rows have no size entry. The others give once, few or many, or a class for an expanded clone.

NA	TRBV6-2/TRBV6-3	TRBD1	TRBJ1-5	17	TGTGCCAGCAGTTATGGGGGACAGGGTACGGGCAATCAGCCCCAGCATTTT	CASSYGGQGTGNQPQHF
many	TRBV7-9	NA	TRBJ1-1	14	TGTGCCAGCAGCTTTAGACAGGCGAACACTGAAGCTTTCTTT	CASSFRQANTEAFF
many	TRBV20-1	TRBD1	TRBJ1-6	13	TGCAGTGCCCGCGGAGCAGGGGGCGAAACCCTCCACTTT	CSARGAGGETLHF
NA	TRBV20-1	NA	TRBJ2-3	14	TGCAGTGCTAGGGAGACTCCTCCCACAGATACGCAGTATTTT	CSARETPPTDTQYF
few	TRBV19	TRBD1	TRBJ1-6	17	TGTGCCAGTAGGAAGACGGACAGGGACGGGCATAATTCACCCCTCCACTTT	CASRKTDRDGHNSPLHF
many	TRBV16	NA	TRBJ2-7	13	TGTGCCAGCAGCCAATCTCTCGACTACGAGCAGTACTTC	CASSQSLDYEQYF
many	TRBV28	NA	TRBJ1-2	13	TGTGCCAGCAGTTTAATGGGGCTGGCCGGATACACCTTC	CASSLMGLAGYTF
many	TRBV9	TRBD2	TRBJ2-4	15	TGTGCCAGCAGCCCCGTCGGGGAGGGGAAAAACATTCAGTACTTC	CASSPVGEGKNIQYF
many	TRBV27	TRBD1	TRBJ1-6	15	TGTGCCAGCAGTCCCGGGACAGGGTTGAATTCACCCCTCCACTTT	CASSPGTGLNSPLHF
many	TRBV6-1	NA	TRBJ2-7	17	TGTGCCAGCAGTGACAGAAATCTTTTGGGGCGAATAAGCGAGCAGTACTTC	CASSDRNLLGRISEQYF
many	TRBV27	TRBD1	TRBJ1-2	14	TGTGCCAGCAGCGATGGGACAGCAGGAGTCGGCTACACCTTC	CASSDGTAGVGYTF
many	TRBV12-3/TRBV12-4	NA	TRBJ1-2	15	TGTGCCAGCAGCCCAGTAGGGGCCAGAGTCTATGGCTACACCTTC	CASSPVGARVYGYTF
once	TRBV28	NA	TRBJ1-2	16	TGTGCCAGCAGTTCAGTTGGTGTCAGCGGTAACTATGGCTACACCTTC	CASSSVGVSGNYGYTF
few	TRBV18	TRBD1	TRBJ1-6	15	TGTGCCAGCTCAACGGGGACAGGGGTAAATTCACCCCTCCACTTT	CASSTGTGVNSPLHF
many	TRBV12-3/TRBV12-4	NA	TRBJ2-2	14	TGTGCCAGCACCCTGGACAGCCCCACCGGGGAGCTGTTTTTT	CASTLDSPTGELFF
many	TRBV6-1	TRBD2	TRBJ2-3	17	TGTGCCAGCAGTGAAGAGGGCCTAGCGGGGAGCACAGATACGCAGTATTTT	CASSEEGLAGSTDTQYF
many	TRBV29-1	NA	TRBJ1-1	13	TGCAGCGTTAAGGGATTAATGAACACTGAAGCTTTCTTT	CSVKGLMNTEAFF
many	TRBV12-3/TRBV12-4	NA	TRBJ2-3	14	TGTGCCAGCAGCCCCTCCCTCGGCTACCTGTTTGAGTATTTT	CASSPSLGYLFEYF
many	TRBV12-3/TRBV12-4	NA	TRBJ1-2	15	TGTGCCAGCAGTTCCGCCCGGGTTTCCAACTATGGCTACACCTTC	CASSSARVSNYGYTF
NA	TRBV5-1	NA	TRBJ2-3	16	TGCGCCAGCACCCAGACCGGTAACAGCGGCACAGATACGCAGTATTTT	CASTQTGNSGTDTQYF
many	TRBV6-5	TRBD2	TRBJ2-7	17	TGTGCCAGCAGTTACTCAGGCGTAGCGGGGTCAGGGATCGAGCAGTACTTC	CASSYSGVAGSGIEQYF
NA	TRBV4-3	NA	TRBJ2-3	16	TGCGCCAGCAGCCAAGGTTATGGCCCTAGGGCAGATACGCAGTATTTT	CASSQGYGPRADTQYF